The source of this TCR beta chain is a study of a mutant IDH1 vaccine in newly diagnosed glioma. This CDR3 has 11 residues. V was pared by 5 bases and J by 3 bases, with 4 bases between. Germline CDR1 is SGHTA and CDR2 is FQGNSA. This table comes from immunoSEQ multiplex PCR, and its TCRdb copy is limited to in-frame clones, with some not included. The repertoire holds approximately 31,000 clones, 80% to 85% seen once, with roughly 30% in the top ten. The time point was: week 47, end of study. With topical imiquimod, each dose of the vaccine consisted of 300 ug of mutant IDH1 20-mer peptide. A remark on this clone: Antigen specificity is unknown.

The sample here was PBMCs, taken from a glioma patient whose treatment included an IDH1 peptide vaccine. This TCR derives from a man aged 25-45 years with glioma. V is TRBV7-2 and J is TRBJ2-5; unclear D gene. CDR3 nucleotide sequence: TGTGCCAGCAGCCCCAAAGAGACCCAGTACTTC. This translates into CASSPKETQYF.